The sequence of this T cell receptor (beta chain) was determined in a study of STAT5B mutations in CD4+ large granular lymphocyte leukemia. Study results and caveats: CD4-sorted patient repertoires seemed more clonal than healthy CD4+ repertoires.

With respect to this clone: The antigen is undetermined.

The V end lost 4 bases, the J end lost 10 bases, and 17 bases lay between the germline ends. This CDR3 comprises 14 residues. From germline, CDR1 is SGHNT and CDR2 YYREEE (reference sequence). The survey-level immunoSEQ assay was used. Authors' analysis steps: Lowest detectable productive clonotype frequency was 2.59 x 10-5. Sequencing was performed with immunoSEQ multiplex PCR; in TCRdb, only in-frame clones are kept and a portion is missing. The DNA was the basis for D and trimming; V, J and clone size are from that table. The sample records more than 40,000 clones, roughly four fifths being singletons.

This clonotype was sampled from a human donor in good health. Sequenced: CD4+ T cells from blood buffy coats. The V gene is TRBV5-4, the J gene TRBJ1-4; D not certain. This CDR3 is CASSLDSRSGKLFF. The DNA for the CDR3 is TGTGCCAGCAGCCTAGACTCGAGATCCGGAAAACTGTTTTTT.